Listed here are 19 T cell receptor beta chains from one sample, sequenced in a study of Graves' ophthalmopathy and Graves' hyperthyroidism. The study amplified TCR beta CDR3 regions using RNA transcripts. The library came from an HTBI-primed first-round RT-PCR and a second-round multiplex PCR. TCRdb recomputed calls from the multiplex PCR reads with MiXCR, one row per CDR3 protein. Here the sample spans around 1.1 million distinct CDR3 sequences, about 40% being singletons. Material for sequencing was peripheral blood or thyroid tissue (not recorded which). The source of these receptors is an adult man with Graves' hyperthyroidism.

Ten or more counts support this clonotype. V usage is TRBV7-2 and J usage is TRBJ2-7; 10 bases match TRBD2. There are 15 residues in the CDR3. J lost 6 bases, V lost 7 bases, and 12 bases had no gene match. Looked up from germline, CDR1 is SGHTA and CDR2 is FQGNSA. CDR3 loop: CASTPGAGGHGEQYF. As DNA, the CDR3 is TGTGCCAGCACCCCGGGAGCGGGAGGGCACGGCGAGCAGTACTTC.

This chain connects TRBV4-3 to TRBJ2-7, with 7 bases lining up with TRBD1. The length of the CDR3 is 15 residues. The J segment lost 4 bases and the V segment lost 0 bases, leaving 6 bases of the junction unmatched. Germline values: CDR1 LGHNA, CDR2 YSLEER. The DNA for the CDR3 is TGCGCCAGCAGCCAAGATCAGGGGGTAGCGTACGAGCAGTACTTC. Translating gives CASSQDQGVAYEQYF.

This sequence joins TRBV5-4 and TRBJ2-7; weak D call: TRBD2 (5 bases). V was trimmed by 4 bases and J by 2 bases, leaving 22 bases between them. The V gene's germline CDR1 is SGHNT and CDR2 YYREEE (reference sequence). There are 17 residues in the CDR3. CDR3 in amino acids: CASSRPLGVGRPYEQYF. CDR3 nucleotide sequence: TGTGCCAGCAGCCGGCCCCTCGGGGTGGGCAGACCCTACGAGCAGTACTTC.

This clonotype was seen at least ten times. This chain joins TRBV20-1 and TRBJ2-5, with D maybe TRBD2 (6 bases). This CDR3 is built from 14 residues. Germline assignment: CDR1 DFQATT and CDR2 SNEGSKA (reference sequence). With 3 bases removed from V and 0 bases from J, the gap between germline ends came to 11 bases. CDR3 sequence: CSARVAEYQETQYF. CDR3 bases: TGCAGTGCTAGGGTAGCGGAGTACCAAGAGACCCAGTACTTC.

There are many counts of this clonotype. The V and J genes are TRBV19 and TRBJ1-5, with D perhaps TRBD1 (5 bases). Germline V CDR1 and CDR2: LNHDA, SQIVND (reference sequence). Trimming removed 6 bases from V and 9 bases from J, with 18 bases in between. CDR3 size: 14 residues. The CDR3 bases are TGTGCCAGTAGGGGGCCTCCCGATACAAGGCCCCAGCATTTT. It yields the protein CASRGPPDTRPQHF.

This clonotype was observed once. The V call is TRBV20-1, the J call TRBJ2-7; 14 nucleotides line up with TRBD2. The CDR3 is made up of 16 amino acids. CDR1 and CDR2 from the germline V gene are DFQATT and SNEGSKA (reference sequence). Trimming at V came to 5 bases and at J to 1 base, leaving 7 bases not matched to a gene. The CDR3 nucleotides read TGCAGTGCTCCAAGACTAGCGGGAGGGCGGTCCTACGAGCAGTACTTC. Translating it yields CSAPRLAGGRSYEQYF.

V usage is TRBV7-2 and J usage is TRBJ2-7; unclear D gene. This CDR3 is 15 amino acids long. Germline assignment: CDR1 SGHTA and CDR2 FQGNSA. Deletions cut 2 bases from V and 3 bases from J, with 14 bases between. CDR3 residues: CASSLRSIYFYEQYF. The CDR3, as DNA: TGTGCCAGCAGCTTAAGATCAATTTATTTCTACGAGCAGTACTTC.

Many counts were recorded for this clonotype. This chain joins TRBV20-1 and TRBJ1-1, with a tentative D call TRBD1 (5 bases). This CDR3 has 12 amino acids. Per the germline V gene, CDR1 is DFQATT and CDR2 is SNEGSKA (reference sequence). The V and J ends lost 3 bases and 1 base respectively, with 6 bases between them. CDR3 loop: CSARGPNTEAFF. CDR3 coding DNA: TGCAGTGCTAGGGGGCCGAACACTGAAGCTTTCTTT.

Points on this clonotype: Sequence at one end of the junction differs from germline and may be a read error. This sequence joins TRBV24-1 and TRBJ1-2; 9 nucleotides align to TRBD1. CDR3 length equals 17 residues. Germline V gene lookup returns CDR1 KGHDR and CDR2 SFDVKD. The chain's CDR3 is CATSDVFSGDREDGYIF. The CDR3 nucleotides read TGTGCCACCAGTGATGTATTCAGTGGGGACAGGGAGGACGGCTACATCTTC.

This clonotype occurred many times. V usage is TRBV25-1 and J usage is TRBJ1-4; a weak D match, TRBD1 (5 bases). CDR1 is MGHDK, CDR2 SYGVNS, per germline. V lost 1 base and J 7 bases, leaving 13 bases between the germline ends. The CDR3 sequence is 15 residues long. CDR3 in amino acids: CASSEFQGNVEKLFF. CDR3 coding DNA: TGTGCCAGCAGTGAATTTCAGGGTAATGTTGAAAAACTGTTTTTT.

V usage is TRBV19 and J usage is TRBJ2-7; D is perhaps TRBD2 (5 bases). The CDR3 is 11 residues long. Germline-derived CDR1 and CDR2 are LNHDA and SQIVND (reference sequence). Trimming took 10 bases from V and 7 from J, leaving 14 bases between them. This chain's CDR3 is CATGELREQYF. CDR3 bases: TGTGCCACCGGGGAGCTACGGGAGCAGTACTTC.

As regards this clonotype: The CDR3 ends on some other residue instead of the conserved phenylalanine or tryptophan, so this is likely a read error. V usage is TRBV10-3 and J usage is TRBJ1-6; 8 positions match TRBD1. The germline gives CDR1 ENHRY, CDR2 SYGVKD. V trimming: 10 bases; J trimming: 9 bases; junction bases outside the gene matches: 8. The CDR3 loop spans 13 amino acids. CDR3 sequence reads: CATTGTGLSPLHL. Here the CDR3 DNA reads TGTGCCACGACCGGGACAGGCCTTTCACCCCTCCACCTT.

This clonotype was detected a few times. This rearrangement joins TRBV7-8 to TRBJ2-7; D ambiguous. V was clipped by 4 bases and J by 0 bases, with 7 bases between them. The CDR3 spans 13 residues. Germline V CDR1 and CDR2: SGHVS, FQNEAQ. The DNA of the CDR3 is TGTGCCAGCAGCTGGCAGGTCTCCTACGAGCAGTACTTC. Residues: CASSWQVSYEQYF. Complete variable domain (other parts from reference TRBV7-8 and TRBJ2-7): GAGVSQSPRYKVAKRGQDVALRCDPISGHVSLFWYQQALGQGPEFLTYFQNEAQLDKSGLPSDRFFAERPEGSVSTLKIQRTQQEDSAVYLCASSWQVSYEQYFGPGTRLTVT.

The chain links TRBV10-3 to TRBJ1-6; perhaps TRBD1 as D (6 bases). In germline, CDR1 is ENHRY, CDR2 SYGVKD. V gave up 5 bases and J gave up 8 bases, with 13 bases separating them. The CDR3 runs 14 residues. The CDR3, as DNA: TGTGCCATCAGTCGACAGGACACCTATTCACCCCTCCACTTT. Translating it yields CAISRQDTYSPLHF.

This clonotype was counted many times. In nucleotides, the CDR3 is TGTGCCAGCTCGACCGGGGTTCGAACCTACGAGCAGTACTTC. It specifies CASSTGVRTYEQYF. The V gene is TRBV13, the J gene TRBJ2-7, with D possibly TRBD2 on 5 matching bases. Trimming pared 8 bases from V and 2 bases from J, leaving 16 bases between. The germline gives CDR1 PRHDT, CDR2 FYEKMQ (reference sequence). The CDR3 runs 14 residues.

The chain employs TRBV6-1 and TRBJ1-2; the match to TRBD1 covers 8 bases. Germline CDR1 reads MNHNS; CDR2 reads SASEGT. The CDR3 runs 14 residues. J gave up 3 bases and V 5 bases, and 5 bases lay outside the gene matches. The CDR3: CASSRTGFYYGYTF. CDR3 nucleotide sequence: TGTGCCAGCAGTCGGACAGGGTTTTACTATGGCTACACCTTC.

This chain links TRBV5-1 with TRBJ1-2; D possibly corresponds to TRBD1 (5 bases). Germline CDR1 is SGHRS and CDR2 is YFSETQ. The CDR3 spans 14 residues. The V end was cut by 1 base, the J end by 6 bases, with 13 bases between. The CDR3 loop is CASSLSGDRDGYTF. CDR3 DNA sequence: TGCGCCAGCAGCTTGAGTGGGGACCGAGATGGCTACACCTTC.

This clonotype was counted only a few times. CDR3 DNA sequence: TGTGCCAGCAGCTTAGGACAGGGAAGTCAGCAGTACTTC. Translated: CASSLGQGSQQYF. The rearrangement links TRBV7-2 to TRBJ2-7; 7 positions agree with TRBD1. V lost 1 base to trimming and J lost 8 bases; unmatched junction nucleotides: 5. The CDR3 covers 13 residues. CDR1 is SGHTA, CDR2 FQGNSA, per germline.

The table lists this clonotype with many counts. One end of the junction is discordant with germline, which a read error may explain. The chain couples TRBV20-1 to TRBJ1-1, with D perhaps matching TRBD1 (5 bases). Germline-derived CDR1 and CDR2 are DFQATT and SNEGSKA (reference sequence). The CDR3 loop spans 15 amino acids. CDR3 sequence: CSARDARVGRGEAFF. As DNA, the CDR3 is TGCAGTGCTCGAGATGCCAGGGTTGGACGCGGTGAAGCTTTCTTT.